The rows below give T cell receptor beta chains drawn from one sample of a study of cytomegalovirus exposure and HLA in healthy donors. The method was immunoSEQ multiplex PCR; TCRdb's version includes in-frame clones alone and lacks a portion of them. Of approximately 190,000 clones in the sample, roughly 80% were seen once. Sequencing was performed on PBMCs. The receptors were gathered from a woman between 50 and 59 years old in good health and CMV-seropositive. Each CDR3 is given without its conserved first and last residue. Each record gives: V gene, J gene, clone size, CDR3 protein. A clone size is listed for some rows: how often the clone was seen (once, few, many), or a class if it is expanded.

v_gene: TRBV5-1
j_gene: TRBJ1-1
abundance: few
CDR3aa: ARPRDRETEAF

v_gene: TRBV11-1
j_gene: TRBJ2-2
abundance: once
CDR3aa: ASSTRGTNTGELF

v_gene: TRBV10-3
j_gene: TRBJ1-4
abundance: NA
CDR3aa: AISESYRGQREKLF

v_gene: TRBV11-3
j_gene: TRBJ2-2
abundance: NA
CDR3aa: ASSLDLTGELF

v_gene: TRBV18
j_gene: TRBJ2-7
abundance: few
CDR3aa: ASSPPPGPGGYEQY

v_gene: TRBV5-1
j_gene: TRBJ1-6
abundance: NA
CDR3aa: ASSLVYVRAGAPLH

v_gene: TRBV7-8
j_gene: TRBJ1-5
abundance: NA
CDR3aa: ASSLSTGNQPQH

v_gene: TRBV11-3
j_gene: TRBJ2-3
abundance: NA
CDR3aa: ASSPRGWGTQY

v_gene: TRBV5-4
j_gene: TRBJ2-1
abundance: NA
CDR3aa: ASSQGVGIYNEQF

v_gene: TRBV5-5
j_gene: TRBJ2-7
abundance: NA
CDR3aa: AVRDRYYEQY

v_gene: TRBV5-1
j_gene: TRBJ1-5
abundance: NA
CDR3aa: ASSATGDSNQPQH

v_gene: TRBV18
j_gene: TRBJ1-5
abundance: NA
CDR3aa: ASSPLGTGAFQPQH

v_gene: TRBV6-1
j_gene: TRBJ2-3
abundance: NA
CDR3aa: ASSEEWASGFTDTQY

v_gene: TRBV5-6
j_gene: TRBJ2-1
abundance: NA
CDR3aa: ASSVAGGYSSSYNEQF

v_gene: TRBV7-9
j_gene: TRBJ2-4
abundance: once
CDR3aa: ASSLGAPLQGLQNIQY

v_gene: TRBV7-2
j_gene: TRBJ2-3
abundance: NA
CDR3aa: ASSGGYGYTQY

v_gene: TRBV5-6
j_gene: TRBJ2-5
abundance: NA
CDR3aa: ASSSLQAQETQY

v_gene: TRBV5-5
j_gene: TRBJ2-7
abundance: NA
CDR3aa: ASSLVVLRDEQY

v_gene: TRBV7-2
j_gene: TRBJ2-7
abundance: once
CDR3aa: ASSYDRSLTYEQY

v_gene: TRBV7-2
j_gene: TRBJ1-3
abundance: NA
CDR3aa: ASSLPETGNTIY

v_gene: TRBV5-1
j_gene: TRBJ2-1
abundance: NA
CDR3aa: ASSPSGGSLYEQF

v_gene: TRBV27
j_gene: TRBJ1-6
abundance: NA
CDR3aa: ASSSYKGDSPLH